The rows below give T cell receptor beta chains drawn from one sample of a study of CD4 and CD8 cells across lung adenocarcinoma regions. One entry per CDR3 protein, called by TCRdb with MiXCR from the PCR reads. Among about 4,200 distinct CDR3 sequences listed, 52% were seen once. The sample consisted of CD4+ T cells from the center of a lung tumor. These receptors were obtained from a female donor with lung adenocarcinoma. The CD4 and CD8 labels of this study may be unreliable. CDR3s include the opening cysteine and the closing phenylalanine or tryptophan. The D gene is left open where the match is weak. Clone size is stated in some rows and not others, as once, few, many or a class when expanded.

size	V	D	length	J	DNA	CDR3
once	TRBV30	TRBD1	15	TRBJ2-7	TGTGCCTGGAGTACGGGACAGGCTTACCACGAGACGCAGTACTTC	CAWSTGQAYHETQYF
NA	TRBV10-3	NA	14	TRBJ2-3	TGTGCGGGCCGAGGGGCGGGTGACACAGAGACGCAGTATTTT	CAGRGAGDTETQYF
NA	TRBV6-1	TRBD1	13	TRBJ2-5	TGTGCCAGCAGTGAACAGGGGGCGGGGACCCAGTACTTC	CASSEQGAGTQYF
medium-sized	TRBV6-1	TRBD1	16	TRBJ1-2	TGTGCCAGCAGCCTTCAGACCGGGACAGGCTACTATGGCTACACCTTC	CASSLQTGTGYYGYTF
NA	TRBV12-3/TRBV12-4	NA	14	TRBJ1-1	TGTGCCAGCAGTCCGGGGGCGAGGGGAACTGAAGCTTTCTTT	CASSPGARGTEAFF
few	TRBV4-1	NA	16	TRBJ2-6	TGCGCCAGCAGCCATGGGGCAGGGCCCGGGGCCAACGTCCTGACTTTC	CASSHGAGPGANVLTF
medium-sized	TRBV6-1	NA	15	TRBJ1-4	TGTGCCAGCAGTGAAGCGGGCAACCAAAATGAAAAACTGTTTTTT	CASSEAGNQNEKLFF
NA	TRBV27	NA	15	TRBJ2-7	TGTGCCAGCAGTCCTCCCGGAGGGAACTCCTACGAGCAGTACTTC	CASSPPGGNSYEQYF
NA	TRBV12-3/TRBV12-4	NA	13	TRBJ2-3	TGTGCCAGCAGCGCCTCAGGGCCAGATACGCAGTATTTT	CASSASGPDTQYF
NA	TRBV4-1	NA	14	TRBJ2-3	TGCGCCAGCAGCCACGCTGGGGAGCGGATAACGCAGTATTTT	CASSHAGERITQYF
NA	TRBV27	TRBD2	15	TRBJ2-1	TGTGCCAGCAGTTTATTAGCGGGGGCGAGGGGTGAGCAGTTCTTC	CASSLLAGARGEQFF
medium-sized	TRBV14	NA	15	TRBJ2-1	TGTGCCAGCAGCCAAGACCTGGGGCATCTCAATGAGCAGTTCTTC	CASSQDLGHLNEQFF
NA	TRBV14	NA	15	TRBJ1-2	TGTGCCAGCAGCCAAGACCGGTCATCGGCAGGCGGCTACACCTTC	CASSQDRSSAGGYTF
NA	TRBV6-1	NA	15	TRBJ2-7	TGTGCCAGCAGTGAAGCAGACGACGGGCCCTACGAGCAGTACTTC	CASSEADDGPYEQYF
NA	TRBV6-1	NA	16	TRBJ2-3	TGTGCCAGCAGGGGCACCGGCGGGAGAGGGACAGAGACCCAGTATTTT	CASRGTGGRGTETQYF
once	TRBV6-2/TRBV6-3	NA	14	TRBJ2-1	TGTGCCAGCAGTTACGAGCCCTCCTACAATGAGCAGTTCTTC	CASSYEPSYNEQFF
NA	TRBV6-1	TRBD2	19	TRBJ2-4	TGTGCCAGCAGTGAAGCTCGGTTCGCGGGAGGCCGAGTACAAAACATTCAGTACTTC	CASSEARFAGGRVQNIQYF
NA	TRBV7-2	NA	13	TRBJ2-7	TGTGCCAGCAGCTTTACTGGTCCCTACGAGCAGTACTTC	CASSFTGPYEQYF
large	TRBV6-1	NA	12	TRBJ2-3	TGTGCCAGCACCCAGAGGAGAGGGACGCAGTATTTT	CASTQRRGTQYF
large	TRBV6-1	TRBD1	16	TRBJ1-2	TGTGCCAGCAGTGAACGGTGGGACAGGGTGAACTATGGCTACACCTTC	CASSERWDRVNYGYTF
once	TRBV6-2/TRBV6-3	NA	12	TRBJ2-5	TGTGCCAGCACAGCGGTACAAGAGACCCAGTACTTC	CASTAVQETQYF
NA	TRBV6-1	NA	14	TRBJ2-4	TGTGGCAGCAGGGGCCGAGGCGCCAAAAACACGCAGTATTTC	CGSRGRGAKNTQYF
NA	TRBV27	NA	16	TRBJ2-5	TGTGCGTATGCGGGGGACGGGGGCCGTGACCAAGAGACCCAGTACTTC	CAYAGDGGRDQETQYF
NA	TRBV6-2/TRBV6-3	NA	15	TRBJ2-1	TGTGCCAGCAGTTACGAAGGGAGAGGGTACAATGAGCAGTTCTTC	CASSYEGRGYNEQFF